This T cell receptor (beta chain) was sequenced for a study of T cell responses to AZD1222 COVID-19 vaccine (dated by TCRdb to about 2021). In terms of the full investigation: Because spike-specific TCR depth and breadth did not differ between the two schedules, AZD1222 recipients who got a second dose at roughly 4 weeks were pooled with those who got a second dose at roughly 12 weeks. A total of 233 trial participants underwent TCR sequencing, of whom about 200 had received two doses of AZD1222 and around 25 had received two doses of the MenACWY control vaccine. Enrollment into the trials was organized by age into subgroups of 18-55, 56-69 and 70-plus years, and those subgroups contained about 160, 30 and 59 TCR-sequenced participants, respectively.

Notes on this clone: The antigen this receptor binds is unknown. Base qualities are not recorded, but no much larger clone differs from it by a single base.

Paper-wide results and their limitations: After two AZD1222 doses, spike-specific TCR breadth and depth were significantly higher than at day 0 and than in MenACWY recipients. The whole spike protein was spanned by vaccine-associated CD4 TCRs, and dominant responses were seen in regions 160-218 and 743-854. Because no day 14 peak-response samples were available, repertoires were characterized only after the peak T cell response. The 56-69-year group was small, and its depth increase did not reach significance, likely because of low power. Conclusions about previously exposed vaccinees are limited, since just 5 or 6 AZD1222 recipients were seropositive for SARS-CoV-2 at baseline. Participants were mostly white British, with more females than males. The authors suggested clonal diversity may have been underestimated. Epitopes outside the regions mutated in the B.1.351 and B.1.1.7 variants were reportedly recognized by nearly half of the unique spike-specific TCRs.

The CDR3 regions of human TCRbeta chains were subjected to immunosequencing. On the authors' methods: TCRs in the repertoires were matched against a reference library of SARS-CoV-2-specific TCRs that had been generated with the MIRA antigen-specificity platform. Breadth was defined as the fraction of unique TCRs that were SARS-CoV-2-associated. Depth was defined as the fraction of total T cells that were SARS-CoV-2-associated. Using the MIRA data, every spike-specific TCR was mapped to the spike region that the TCR reacted to and assigned to either a CD4 or a CD8 class. Log10-transformed breadth and depth values were compared by one-way ANOVA with Sidak's multiple comparisons tests. Here the immuneACCESS table is served through TCRdb, limited to in-frame sequences with V and J called. Missing clones are a known gap in these copies; in checked studies unresolved V genes cover under half, and the rest lacks a known reason. The V and J calls and the clone size are those of that table, but D and trimming were determined from the DNA. Within this sample are around 30,000 clones, with more than 85% of them counted one time only. The ten largest make up roughly 42% of the sample.

The time point label for this specimen denotes: baseline before first vaccination. Vaccinee samples were obtained from the UK trials COV001 and COV002, which included a single-blind randomized controlled phase 2/3 trial of AZD1222 (ChAdOx1 nCoV-19) in healthy adults. For TCRbeta chain sequencing, PBMC samples from trial participants were taken at day 0 and at day 28 after the second dose. From the germline V gene, CDR1 is LGHNA and CDR2 is YSLEER. V is cut by 0 bases and J by 5 bases, and the space between the germline ends is 11 bases. The CDR3 starts with the cysteine, ends with the phenylalanine, and has 16 residues. Left in the record is the CDR3 DNA by itself, 48 bases read in frame from the first base.

The chain is made from TRBV4-3 and TRBJ1-6; tentative D gene TRBD1, with 6 bases matching. Material: peripheral blood, obtained on day 0 of AZD1222 vaccination. The receptor was derived from an adult in good health. The DNA sequence is as follows: TGCGCCAGCAGCCAAGAAGGACGGACAGATAATTCACCCCTCCACTTT. It is translated as CASSQEGRTDNSPLHF.